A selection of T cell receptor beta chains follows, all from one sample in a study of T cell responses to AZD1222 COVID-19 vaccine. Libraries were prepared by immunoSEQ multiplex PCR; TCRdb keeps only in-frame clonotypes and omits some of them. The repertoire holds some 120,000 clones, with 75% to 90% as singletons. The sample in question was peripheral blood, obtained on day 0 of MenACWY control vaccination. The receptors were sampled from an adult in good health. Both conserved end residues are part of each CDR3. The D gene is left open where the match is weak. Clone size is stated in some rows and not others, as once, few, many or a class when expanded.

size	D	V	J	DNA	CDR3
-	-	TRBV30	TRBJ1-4	TGTGCCTGGAGTGTCTCGGGCAAGTACGGGCCTGCAACTAATGAAAAACTGTTTTTT	CAWSVSGKYGPATNEKLFF
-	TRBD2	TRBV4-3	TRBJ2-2	TGCGCCAGCAGCGAATACTTAGCGGGGGAGAACACCGGGGAGCTGTTTTTT	CASSEYLAGENTGELFF
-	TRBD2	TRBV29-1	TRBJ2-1	TGCAGCGTTGCTTATACTAGCGGGGGGGCTGGCGAGCAGTTCTTC	CSVAYTSGGAGEQFF
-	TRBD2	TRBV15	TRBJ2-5	TGTGCCACCAGCCGGGGCGGGGGGTCAGAGACCCAGTACTTC	CATSRGGGSETQYF
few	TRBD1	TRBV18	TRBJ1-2	TGTGCCAGCTCAGCCCGGGACAGATCCTATGGCTACACCTTC	CASSARDRSYGYTF
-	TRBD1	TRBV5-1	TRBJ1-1	TGCGCCAGCAGCGAACAGGGGCCTTTAAACACTGAAGCTTTCTTT	CASSEQGPLNTEAFF
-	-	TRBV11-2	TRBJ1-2	TGTGCCAGCATCCTCACCTACCGACAGCCTTCCTATGGCTACACCTTC	CASILTYRQPSYGYTF
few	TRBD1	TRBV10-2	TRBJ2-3	TGCGCCAGCAGCCGGGACAGGGGATATGCAGATACGCAGTATTTT	CASSRDRGYADTQYF
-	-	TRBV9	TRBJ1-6	TGTGCCAGCAGCGTAGAGGGTAGTTGGAGAGGGAATTCACCCCTCCACTTT	CASSVEGSWRGNSPLHF
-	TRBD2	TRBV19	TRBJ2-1	TGTGCCAGTAGTACAAGAGCGGGGTACAATGAGCAGTTCTTC	CASSTRAGYNEQFF
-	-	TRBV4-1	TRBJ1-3	TGCGCCAGCACCCCAAGAACAGGGTCCGCAGGAAACACCATATATTTT	CASTPRTGSAGNTIYF
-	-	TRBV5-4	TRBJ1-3	TGTGCCAGCAGCTCGGGTGGTTCAGGTTCCTCTGGAAACACCATATATTTT	CASSSGGSGSSGNTIYF
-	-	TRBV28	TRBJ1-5	TGTGCCAGCGGCGGTGCGGGCCAGCCCCAGCATTTT	CASGGAGQPQHF
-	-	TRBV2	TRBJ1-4	TGTGCCAGCTCCGAAGGTGGGGGCGCACATGAAAAACTGTTTTTT	CASSEGGGAHEKLFF
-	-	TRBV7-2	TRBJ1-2	TGTGCCAGCAGCTTACAGGGGAAAGATAACTATGGCTACACCTTC	CASSLQGKDNYGYTF
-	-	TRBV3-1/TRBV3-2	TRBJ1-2	TGTGCCAGCAGCACCCATCGCCTCTCCGGGACGGAAAATGGCTACACCTTC	CASSTHRLSGTENGYTF
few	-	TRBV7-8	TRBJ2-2	TGTGCCAGCAGCTTAGGGGCTAACACCGGGGAGCTGTTTTTT	CASSLGANTGELFF
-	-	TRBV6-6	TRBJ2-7	TGTGCCAGCGCCCAACCGGGACTCACCTACGAGCAGTACTTC	CASAQPGLTYEQYF
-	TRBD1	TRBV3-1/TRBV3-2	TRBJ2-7	TGTGCCAGCAGCCAAGAAGGCGGACAGGGCCCACGGGGCTTCGAGCAGTACTTC	CASSQEGGQGPRGFEQYF
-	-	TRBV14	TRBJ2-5	TGTGCCAGCAGCCAAGATGATAGGCAAGGAGAGACCCAGTACTTC	CASSQDDRQGETQYF
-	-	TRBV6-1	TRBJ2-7	TGTGCCAGCAGTGAAGGGCATAGCAATAGCTACGAGCAGTACTTC	CASSEGHSNSYEQYF
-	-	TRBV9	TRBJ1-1	TGTGCCAGCAGCGTACTTATGAACACTGAAGCTTTCTTT	CASSVLMNTEAFF
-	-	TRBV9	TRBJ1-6	TGTGCCAGCAGCGTAGCTGGGGGCGGCTCACCCCTCCACTTT	CASSVAGGGSPLHF
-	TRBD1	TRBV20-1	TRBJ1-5	TGCAGTGCTAGTGGGGGACAGGCAGATCAGCCCCAGCATTTT	CSASGGQADQPQHF
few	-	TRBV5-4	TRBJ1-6	TGTGCCAGCAGTACCCGCGGACAGCTTAATTCACCCCTCCACTTT	CASSTRGQLNSPLHF
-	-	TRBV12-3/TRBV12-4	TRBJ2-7	TGTGCCAGCAGCCGGGACAGCGGGCACGAGCAGTACTTC	CASSRDSGHEQYF
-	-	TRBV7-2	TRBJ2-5	TGTGCCAGCAGCTTAGAGAAGACCCAGTACTTC	CASSLEKTQYF
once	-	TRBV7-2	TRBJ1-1	TGTGCCAGCAGCTCCCCTCCCGGGCACACTGAAGCTTTCTTT	CASSSPPGHTEAFF
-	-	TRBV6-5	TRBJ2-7	TGTGCCAGCAGTCCCGGGCCCCAGGGGATATACGAGCAGTACTTC	CASSPGPQGIYEQYF